A selection of T cell receptor beta chains follows, all from one sample in a study of blood T cell repertoires in COVID-19. The data were produced by immunoSEQ multiplex PCR, yet TCRdb's version contains in-frame clones alone and is incomplete. The sample lists approximately 73,000 clones, around 86% occurring once. Source material: peripheral blood. The origin of the receptors is a woman in her fifties or sixties with acute or convalescent COVID-19. The CDR3 runs from the conserved cysteine through the conserved F or W. The D gene is left open where the match is weak. Expanded clones are given a class, and other clones once, few, many or no size at all.

TRBV15,15,TRBD1,TRBJ2-1,NA,CATSIDRGLYNEQFF,TGTGCCACCAGCATTGACAGGGGGCTCTACAATGAGCAGTTCTTC
TRBV7-6,15,TRBD2,TRBJ2-3,NA,CASRQFSGNTDTQYF,TGTGCCAGCAGGCAATTTAGCGGGAACACAGATACGCAGTATTTT
TRBV7-6,19,TRBD2,TRBJ2-3,once,CASSPHPRLAGQNTDTQYF,TGTGCCAGCAGCCCACACCCTCGACTAGCGGGACAAAACACAGATACGCAGTATTTT
TRBV11-2,17,TRBD2,TRBJ2-1,NA,CASRALAGGLSYNEQFF,TGTGCCAGCAGGGCCTTAGCGGGAGGCCTCTCCTACAATGAGCAGTTCTTC
TRBV5-4,14,NA,TRBJ2-2,NA,CASGGKPNTGELFF,TGTGCCAGCGGAGGTAAACCTAACACCGGGGAGCTGTTTTTT
TRBV2,14,TRBD1,TRBJ2-2,NA,CASSMGQRTGELFF,TGTGCCAGCAGCATGGGACAGCGCACCGGGGAGCTGTTTTTT
TRBV19,15,NA,TRBJ1-1,NA,CASRGPRGMNTEAFF,TGTGCCAGTAGGGGTCCTCGAGGGATGAACACTGAAGCTTTCTTT
TRBV27,16,TRBD1,TRBJ2-7,NA,CASSFRPDRATYEQYF,TGTGCCAGCAGTTTCCGCCCCGACAGGGCGACCTACGAGCAGTACTTC
TRBV28,12,NA,TRBJ2-7,NA,CASTSSFYEQYF,TGTGCCAGCACTTCTTCTTTCTACGAGCAGTACTTC
TRBV2,14,TRBD2,TRBJ2-3,NA,CASLAGSGTDTQYF,TGTGCCAGTCTAGCGGGGTCTGGCACAGATACGCAGTATTTT
TRBV2,15,TRBD1,TRBJ2-6,NA,CASSQGAAGANVLTF,TGTGCCAGCAGTCAGGGGGCAGCTGGGGCCAACGTCCTGACTTTC
TRBV5-1,15,NA,TRBJ2-2,few,CASSLNSLSTGELFF,TGCGCCAGCAGCTTGAACAGCCTCAGCACCGGGGAGCTGTTTTTT
TRBV7-9,14,TRBD1,TRBJ2-7,medium-sized,CASSLEGQNYEQYF,TGTGCCAGCAGCTTAGAGGGACAGAACTACGAGCAGTACTTC
TRBV6-5,15,NA,TRBJ2-7,NA,CASRFTYSVPYEQYF,TGTGCCAGCAGATTTACCTATAGCGTTCCGTACGAGCAGTACTTC
TRBV28,12,NA,TRBJ1-2,NA,CASSPRIGGYTF,TGTGCCAGCAGTCCGAGGATCGGGGGCTACACCTTC
TRBV29-1,14,TRBD1,TRBJ1-1,NA,CSVESPDRVTEAFF,TGCAGCGTTGAATCTCCGGACAGGGTCACTGAAGCTTTCTTT
TRBV7-9,13,NA,TRBJ2-7,NA,CASSLAGTDEQYF,TGTGCCAGCAGCTTAGCGGGCACGGACGAGCAGTACTTC
TRBV6-5,16,NA,TRBJ2-1,NA,CASSSPRLGGLNEQFF,TGTGCCAGCAGTTCACCCCGCCTAGGGGGATTGAATGAGCAGTTCTTC
TRBV9,17,NA,TRBJ2-1,NA,CASSAPSGDYQHNEQFF,TGTGCCAGCAGCGCTCCGTCAGGGGACTATCAACACAATGAGCAGTTCTTC
TRBV5-1,15,TRBD1,TRBJ2-3,NA,CASSHGDREADTQYF,TGCGCCAGCAGCCACGGGGACAGGGAGGCAGATACGCAGTATTTT
TRBV20-1,11,NA,TRBJ2-7,NA,CSARGSDEQYF,TGCAGTGCTAGAGGGAGCGACGAGCAGTACTTC
TRBV10-3,19,TRBD1,TRBJ1-6,NA,CAISELRQPEQGYNSPLHF,TGTGCCATCAGTGAGTTAAGACAGCCAGAACAGGGGTATAATTCACCCCTCCACTTT
TRBV29-1,11,NA,TRBJ1-1,NA,CSVAGETEAFF,TGCAGCGTTGCAGGGGAAACTGAAGCTTTCTTT
TRBV27,15,NA,TRBJ2-2,NA,CASSFNRAGTGELFF,TGTGCCAGCAGTTTCAACAGGGCTGGCACCGGGGAGCTGTTTTTT
TRBV19,15,TRBD1,TRBJ2-3,NA,CASSIGTANTDTQYF,TGTGCCAGTAGTATCGGGACAGCTAACACAGATACGCAGTATTTT
TRBV5-1,14,NA,TRBJ2-1,NA,CASSEANSYNEQFF,TGCGCCAGCAGTGAAGCAAACTCCTACAATGAGCAGTTCTTC
TRBV7-2,15,TRBD2,TRBJ2-7,NA,CASSLPGVAGDEQYF,TGTGCCAGCAGCCTCCCCGGGGTAGCGGGAGACGAGCAGTACTTC
TRBV3-1/TRBV3-2,15,TRBD2,TRBJ2-5,NA,CASTATSGSPETQYF,TGTGCCAGCACTGCGACTAGCGGCTCTCCGGAGACCCAGTACTTC
TRBV5-1,17,TRBD1,TRBJ1-4,NA,CASSLAGQVATNEKLFF,TGCGCCAGCAGCTTGGCGGGACAGGTCGCAACTAATGAAAAACTGTTTTTT
TRBV18,16,TRBD1,TRBJ2-5,once,CASSPSGTGIQETQYF,TGTGCCAGCTCACCGTCCGGGACAGGGATCCAAGAGACCCAGTACTTC